This TCR beta chain comes out of a study of blood T cell repertoires in COVID-19 (dated by TCRdb to 2020 to 2021). Study-level background: Collaborator samples came from the United States, Italy and Spain and covered acute and convalescent phases of COVID-19. The repertoires were released in a freely available public database intended as a resource for research on the immune response to SARS-CoV-2. The material from the prospective study consisted of cDNA or gDNA derived from T cells, B-cell-depleted T cells, or PBMCs. HLA class I and class II types, where available, came from metadata supplied by the sample provider rather than from assay-based typing. Deeply sampled blood TCRbeta repertoires from subjects exposed to, actively infected with, or recovered from COVID-19 were included in the dataset. A de-identified subject ID, COVID-19 status, age in years and sex were almost always included in the sample metadata. The samples were drawn from two sources: the first 160 participants of the ongoing ImmuneRACE study, and 1,200 or so subjects contributed by 6 global collaborators.

The collaborating institutions used their own protocols to collect whole blood in K2EDTA tubes. Collaborator samples were shipped for TCRbeta analysis as frozen whole blood, isolated PBMCs, or DNA extracted from either sample type. TCRbeta CDR3 regions were amplified from genomic DNA using the immunoSEQ Assay, a bias-controlled multiplex PCR. The study's own analysis went as follows. Nucleated cell counts per sample were estimated from amplification of reference gene primers within the assay. Sequence reads were collapsed and filtered to measure the absolute abundance of every unique TCRbeta CDR3 rearrangement. Productive Simpson clonality was computed per sample as the square root of Simpson's diversity index over productive rearrangements. TCRdb took this table from immuneACCESS and kept in-frame rearrangements with V and J called. Such tables lack part of the clones; where checked against another copy, unresolved V genes explain under half of the gap, and the rest is unexplained. Clonal size and the V and J genes are those of that table, whereas D and trimming came from the DNA. The sample table shows about 120,000 clones, and around nine tenths are seen once. 1.5% to 2% of the sample belongs to the ten largest clones.

Beyond this particular receptor, the publication reports: Clinical and demographic metadata were provided uncurated, with the amount varying by source and participant.

As for this clone: Its antigen has not been determined. No quality values exist for individual bases; no much larger clone is one base distant.

CDR3 length: 15 amino acids, cysteine to phenylalanine. This entry keeps only the CDR3 DNA: 45 bases, framed from base 1. V gives up 6 bases and J gives up 0 bases, and the segment between their germline ends measures 12 bases. The germline V gene specifies KGHSH as CDR1 and LQKENI as CDR2. This TCR came from a human donor with active COVID-19. The donor label of this sample is uncertain. This receptor chain uses TRBV18 and TRBJ2-4, and perhaps TRBD1 as D gene, on 5 matching bases. Sequencing was carried out using peripheral blood. The DNA sequence is given as TGTGCCAGCTCTGAACCCGACAGAGCCAAAAACATTCAGTACTTC. Its protein product is CASSEPDRAKNIQYF. When the CDR3 is completed using the reference TRBV18 and TRBJ2-4 genes on either side, the full variable domain is NAGVMQNPRHLVRRRGQEARLRCSPMKGHSHVYWYRQLPEEGLKFMVYLQKENIIDESGMPKERFSAEFPKEGPSILRIQQVVRGDSAAYFCASSEPDRAKNIQYFGAGTRLSVL.